This entry features one TCR beta chain sequence. What it binds is not known. The record originates from a study of T cells expressing NK-cell markers. Study as a whole: Seven of the eight sequenced donors were classified as HCMV-seropositive, and one was classified as seronegative.

TCRdb re-called the 5' RACE reads and catalogs CDR3 proteins one per entry, DNA excluded. The table lists around 180,000 distinct CDR3 sequences. The CDR3 contains 14 residues. Study-wide points: The study found dominant NKG2C+ clonotypes at about 1.0-7.0% of CD8+ T cells in about six donors.

The sample consisted of blood T cells: a sorted CD56 or NKG2C T cell subset, CD4+ or CD8+ T cells, or bulk PBMC T cells (not recorded which). The rearrangement links TRBV12-3 or TRBV12-4 to TRBJ2-3. This clonotype was sampled from a man aged 18 to 69 in good health. The CDR3 here is CASRRPTWTDTQYF.